These 3 T cell receptor beta chains originate from one sample sequenced in a study of beta chain features in type 1 diabetes. The sequenced template was cDNA made from the entire isolated RNA. Here immunoSEQ multiplex PCR was the method, and the copy in TCRdb shows in-frame clones only, minus some. The table has about 260,000 clones, 68% seen once. The specimen sequenced was naive CD4+ T cells from blood. The receptors stem from a man aged 25-45 years in good health.

This clone has a single count. Other DNA sequences within the sample encode an identical CDR3. The chain has TRBV30 and TRBJ1-1; no reliable D call. Germline V gene data show CDR1 as GTSNPN and CDR2 as SVGIG (reference sequence). V lost 0 bases to trimming and J lost 2 bases, with 7 bases between them. CDR3 length: 13 amino acids. Here the CDR3 reads CAWSVELNTEAFF. CDR3 in DNA: TGTGCCTGGAGTGTAGAACTTAACACTGAAGCTTTCTTT.

This clone was counted only a few times. V and J are TRBV6-6 and TRBJ2-5, with D perhaps TRBD1 (6 bases). V lost 6 bases and J lost 1, with 12 bases in between. Germline loops: CDR1 MNHNY, CDR2 SVGAGI (reference sequence). This CDR3 has 14 amino acids. The CDR3 DNA is TGTGCCAGCAGCCCCCAGGACAGCCAAGAGACCCAGTACTTC. Encoded protein: CASSPQDSQETQYF.

A note on this clone: At one end, the junction sequence differs from germline, possibly due to a read error. The rearrangement joins TRBV29-1 to TRBJ2-1; the match to TRBD2 covers 13 bases. Germline V CDR1 and CDR2: SQVTM, ANQGSEA. The CDR3 extends over 15 amino acids. The CDR3 spells CSVEPYGLAGEDWIF. In DNA form, the CDR3 reads TGCAGCGTTGAACCCTACGGACTAGCGGGAGAGGATTGGATCTTC.